This paragraph reports one T cell receptor beta chain. Its matching antigen is unknown. If patients had autoimmune disease history or systemic immunosuppression, they were excluded. The data were produced by immunoSEQ multiplex PCR, yet TCRdb's version contains in-frame clones alone and is incomplete. The table lists about 70,000 clones, 80% to 90% of them singletons. This sample is drawn from a study of OX40 agonist ivuxolimab in advanced cancers. Across the study: Partial responses were recorded for three patients, including one with hepatocellular carcinoma and two with cutaneous melanoma. Findings and caveats of the study: Dosing at 0.1 to 3.0 mg/kg was accompanied by clonal expansion of CD4+ and CD8+ blood T cells by week 6.

CDR3 length equals 14 residues. Looked up from germline, CDR1 is SGHAT and CDR2 is FQNNGV. The trim removed 3 bases at V and 5 bases at J, leaving 3 bases unmatched. The V call is TRBV11-2, the J call TRBJ1-3; 8 nucleotides line up with TRBD1. The material was CD4+ or CD8+ T cells sorted from blood, obtained in a trial of the OX40 agonist ivuxolimab. This clonotype was obtained from an adult with an advanced solid tumor such as melanoma, head and neck, liver or kidney cancer. CDR3 protein: CASSLDRARNTIYF. In nucleotides, the CDR3 is TGTGCCAGCAGCTTGGACAGGGCCAGAAACACCATATATTTT.